This T cell receptor (beta chain) came from a study of T cell responses to AZD1222 COVID-19 vaccine. Study-level results: The study sampled repertoires only after the peak T cell response. Possibly, clonal diversity was underestimated; donors were largely white British and included more females.

A word on this clone: Antigen specificity is unknown.

The data were produced by immunoSEQ multiplex PCR, yet TCRdb's version contains in-frame clones alone and is incomplete. In the table there are 200,000 to 250,000 clones, roughly 91% of which are singletons. The source material was peripheral blood, sampled on day 0 of MenACWY control vaccination. The source is an adult in good health.

In nucleotides, the CDR3 is TGCGCCAGCAGCTCCAAGGTCGAGAACACTGAAGCTTTCTTT. This encodes CASSSKVENTEAFF. J is TRBJ1-1 and V is TRBV5-1; D not resolved. V shed 3 bases and J shed 1 base, with 10 bases lying between them. Germline V lookup: CDR1 SGHRS, CDR2 YFSETQ. This CDR3 contains 14 residues.